This record looks at one TCR beta chain sequence and its context. Reverse transcription of about 0.5 to 1 ug RNA was carried out with random hexamers. Via MiXCR, TCRdb re-called the immunoSEQ multiplex PCR reads, giving one row per CDR3 protein. The profile covers roughly 120,000 distinct CDR3 sequences, with 90% to 95% appearing a single time and roughly 0.33% taken by the ten largest. Deletions cut 8 bases from V and 3 bases from J, with 7 bases between. Germline CDR1 is SGHVS and CDR2 is FQNEAQ. This CDR3 is 12 amino acids long. This sample is part of a study of CD8 T cells in Susac syndrome. The rearrangement links TRBV7-8 to TRBJ2-2; D may be TRBD2 (6 bases). The source is a human donor with multiple sclerosis. Sequencing was carried out using CD8+ T cells from PBMCs. CDR3 coding DNA: TGTGCCAGCTGGGAGGACACCGGGGAGCTGTTTTTT. Protein product: CASWEDTGELFF.